The rows below give T cell receptor beta chains drawn from one sample of a study of response to subunit inactivated influenza vaccine. TCRdb reprocessed the RT-PCR reads via MiXCR and lists one record per CDR3 protein. The sample holds hundreds of thousands of distinct CDR3 sequences; 25% are singletons and the top ten take less than 2.5%. The sample here was CD4+ T cells sorted from PBMCs, taken 5 days after vaccination. Receptors originate from a man aged 50-59 years who received an inactivated influenza vaccine. The CDR3 runs from the conserved cysteine through the conserved F or W. The order of the fields is clone size, D gene, J gene, V gene, CDR3 protein, CDR3 DNA. The D gene is left open where the match is weak. The size entry is marked missing in some rows and otherwise reads once, few, many or a size class.

few NA TRBJ2-1 TRBV12-3/TRBV12-4 CASSFISAGEQFF TGTGCCAGCAGTTTCATTAGCGCAGGAGAGCAGTTCTTC
NA TRBD1 TRBJ2-2 TRBV6-4 CASRAGGLPGELFF TGTGCCAGCAGAGCAGGGGGCTTACCCGGGGAGCTGTTTTTT
few NA TRBJ2-5 TRBV5-8 CASSLVFQETQYF TGTGCCAGCAGCTTGGTGTTCCAAGAGACCCAGTACTTC
NA TRBD1 TRBJ2-1 TRBV29-1 CSVRTGSSYNEQFF TGCAGCGTCAGGACAGGAAGCTCCTACAATGAGCAGTTCTTC
NA NA TRBJ1-1 TRBV3-1 CASSQAQGTTEAFF TGTGCCAGCAGCCAAGCACAGGGTACGACTGAAGCTTTCTTT
NA NA TRBJ1-6 TRBV20-1 CSARAPGIVNSPLHF TGCAGTGCTAGAGCTCCAGGGATAGTAAATTCACCCCTCCACTTT
NA TRBD1 TRBJ1-3 TRBV27 CASSPTGGISGNTIYF TGTGCCAGCAGCCCGACAGGGGGTATATCGGGAAACACCATATATTTT
many TRBD2 TRBJ2-3 TRBV20-1 CSALLAGTTDTQYF TGCAGTGCCTTACTAGCGGGGACCACAGATACGCAGTATTTT
NA NA TRBJ2-1 TRBV10-3 CAISAGRSSYIEQFF TGTGCCATCAGTGCGGGGCGTAGCTCCTACATTGAGCAGTTCTTC
NA TRBD2 TRBJ2-2 TRBV11-2 CASSLDGERGNTGELFF TGTGCCAGCAGCTTAGATGGGGAGCGGGGGAACACCGGGGAGCTGTTTTTT
NA NA TRBJ2-7 TRBV5-1 CASSLSTGSQSYEQYF TGCGCCAGCAGCTTGTCAACCGGGAGTCAGAGCTACGAGCAGTACTTC
NA NA TRBJ1-1 TRBV10-2 CASSPWRRNTEAFF TGCGCCAGCAGCCCGTGGCGGAGAAACACTGAAGCTTTCTTT
NA NA TRBJ1-5 TRBV6-2/TRBV6-3 CASLERGGALAPQHF TGTGCCAGCTTAGAACGTGGAGGAGCCCTTGCGCCCCAGCATTTT
few NA TRBJ2-1 TRBV12-3/TRBV12-4 CATGGELSYNEQFF TGTGCCACAGGGGGGGAACTCTCCTACAATGAGCAGTTCTTC
few TRBD2 TRBJ2-7 TRBV12-3/TRBV12-4 CASSLRVAGGFYEQYF TGTGCCAGCAGTTTACGGGTAGCGGGGGGTTTCTACGAGCAGTACTTC
few TRBD2 TRBJ2-2 TRBV29-1 CSAKGGENTGELFF TGCAGCGCCAAGGGAGGGGAGAACACCGGGGAGCTGTTTTTT
few NA TRBJ1-1 TRBV3-1 CASSQPWRGDAEAFF TGTGCCAGCAGCCAGCCCTGGAGGGGCGACGCTGAAGCTTTCTTT
NA NA TRBJ2-2 TRBV11-3 CASRATGTRELFF TGTGCCAGCAGAGCAACCGGGACCAGGGAGCTGTTTTTT
NA TRBD2 TRBJ2-7 TRBV20-1 CSASEAGGLSYEQYF TGCAGTGCTAGTGAAGCGGGGGGGCTCTCCTACGAGCAGTACTTC
NA NA TRBJ2-2 TRBV20-1 CSVLLTNTGELFF TGCAGTGTCCTTCTGACGAACACCGGGGAGCTGTTTTTT
few NA TRBJ2-7 TRBV7-9 CASSLGGPRLLTYEQYF TGTGCCAGCAGCTTAGGGGGCCCTCGGCTCCTCACCTACGAGCAGTACTTC
many NA TRBJ2-7 TRBV28 CASSSGSYEQYF TGTGCCAGCAGCTCTGGGTCCTACGAGCAGTACTTC
few TRBD1 TRBJ2-3 TRBV3-1 CASSQPRTGATDTQYF TGTGCCAGCAGCCAACCCCGGACAGGGGCGACAGATACGCAGTATTTT
NA NA TRBJ2-7 TRBV12-3/TRBV12-4 CASSLTGAEQYF TGTGCCAGCAGTTTAACGGGAGCCGAGCAGTACTTC
NA NA TRBJ2-7 TRBV4-2 CASYPVYYEQYF TGTGCCAGCTACCCGGTCTACTACGAGCAGTACTTC
few NA TRBJ1-2 TRBV10-3 CAIRAGLRGYGYTF TGTGCCATCAGGGCCGGGCTTCGCGGCTATGGCTACACCTTC
few NA TRBJ1-6 TRBV7-2 CASSNQWGESYNSPLHF TGTGCCAGCAGTAACCAGTGGGGGGAGTCCTATAATTCACCCCTCCACTTT
few NA TRBJ2-1 TRBV3-1 CASSQEGTVGGGEQFF TGTGCCAGCAGCCAAGAAGGGACGGTGGGGGGAGGTGAGCAGTTCTTC
few NA TRBJ2-2 TRBV20-1 CSASKAGNTGELFF TGCAGTGCTAGTAAAGCGGGGAACACCGGGGAGCTGTTTTTT
NA TRBD2 TRBJ2-2 TRBV5-1 CASSSAYPPAGTIIPGELFF TGCGCCAGCAGCTCGGCCTACCCTCCCGCCGGGACTATTATCCCCGGGGAGCTGTTTTTT
few NA TRBJ2-3 TRBV24-1 CATSDLGQGAQYF TGTGCCACCAGTGATTTGGGGCAGGGTGCGCAGTATTTT
NA TRBD2 TRBJ2-3 TRBV28 CASSQAGGSTDTQYF TGTGCCAGCAGCCAAGCCGGGGGGAGCACAGATACGCAGTATTTT
NA TRBD1 TRBJ2-2 TRBV6-5 CASSYTDRGRRLFF TGTGCCAGCAGTTACACGGACAGGGGACGAAGGCTGTTTTTT
few NA TRBJ2-1 TRBV12-3/TRBV12-4 CASKVGSYNEQFF TGTGCCAGCAAGGTGGGGTCCTACAATGAGCAGTTCTTC
NA NA TRBJ2-3 TRBV5-1 CASSSSPGTGTDTQYF TGCGCCAGCAGCTCGAGTCCCGGGACGGGCACAGATACGCAGTATTTT
once NA TRBJ1-5 TRBV20-1 CSAQQGNSNQPQHF TGCAGTGCTCAACAGGGAAATAGCAATCAGCCCCAGCATTTT
NA TRBD2 TRBJ2-1 TRBV24-1 CATSDFVSGGNNEQFF TGTGCCACCAGTGATTTCGTTAGCGGGGGAAACAATGAGCAGTTCTTC